What follows are 14 T cell receptor beta chains derived from one specimen sequenced in a study of multiple sclerosis patients with progressive multifocal leukoencephalopathy. Time point reported: time of PML onset. The repertoire was sequenced with immunoSEQ multiplex PCR; TCRdb's copy has only in-frame clones and lacks some. The sample shows tens of thousands of clones, more than 80% of them seen only once. Specimen: PBMCs, collected from a patient treated with natalizumab. The receptors come from a woman aged 30 to 39 with progressive multifocal leukoencephalopathy.

The gene calls are TRBV30 and TRBJ1-1, with D possibly TRBD1 on 5 matching bases. CDR1 and CDR2 (germline): GTSNPN, SVGIG (reference sequence). The CDR3 contains 14 residues. V was trimmed by 3 bases and J by 7 bases, leaving 18 bases between them. The CDR3 is CAWSALSGFGEAFF. In DNA, the CDR3 is TGTGCCTGGAGCGCCCTTTCAGGGTTTGGTGAAGCTTTCTTT. Full variable domain (missing parts from reference TRBV30 and TRBJ1-1): SQTIHQWPATLVQPVGSPLSLECTVEGTSNPNLYWYRQAAGRGLQLLFYSVGIGQISSEVPQNLSASRPQDRQFILSSKKLLLSDSGFYLCAWSALSGFGEAFFGQGTRLTVV.

The count of this clone is one. The V call is TRBV7-8, the J call TRBJ2-7, with a weak D call TRBD1 (6 bases). From germline, CDR1 is SGHVS and CDR2 FQNEAQ. CDR3 length: 13 residues. The V and J ends lost 5 bases and 11 bases respectively, with 19 bases between them. CDR3 nucleotides: TGTGCCAGCAGCGCCTTCCCGGGACACCGAGAGTACTTC. Its translation: CASSAFPGHREYF.

The genes are TRBV27 and TRBJ2-5; 8 bases are shared with TRBD1. With 2 bases clipped from V and 7 bases from J, the junction kept 6 bases outside the gene matches. Germline lookup yields CDR1 MNHEY and CDR2 SMNVEV (reference sequence). The CDR3 extends over 14 amino acids. The CDR3 sequence is CASSLQTGVGTQYF. The DNA of the CDR3 is TGTGCCAGCAGTTTACAGACAGGGGTAGGGACCCAGTACTTC.

The chain recombines TRBV7-2 with TRBJ2-1; 8 bases map to TRBD2. V lost 0 bases, J lost 4 bases, and 2 bases stayed unmatched. From germline, CDR1 is SGHTA and CDR2 FQGNSA. This CDR3 is built from 15 residues. DNA for the CDR3: TGTGCCAGCAGCTTAGCAGCGGGGGCTTACAATGAGCAGTTCTTC. This translates into CASSLAAGAYNEQFF.

V usage is TRBV6-6 and J usage is TRBJ2-7; 7 positions match TRBD1. Germline CDR1 reads MNHNY; CDR2 reads SVGAGI (reference sequence). With V trimmed by 4 bases and J by 3 bases, 6 bases remained unmatched. The CDR3 consists of 14 residues. CDR3 DNA: TGTGCCAGCAGTTTCCCGTCAGGGGGCTACGAGCAGTACTTC. This encodes CASSFPSGGYEQYF.

This clone was recorded only once. The V call is TRBV5-8, the J call TRBJ1-1, with D possibly being TRBD1 (6 bases). The germline V gene encodes CDR1 SGHTS and CDR2 YDEGEE. The CDR3 has 13 residues. The V end was cut by 2 bases, the J end by 12 bases, with 17 bases between. This chain's CDR3 is CASSFETGTKPFF. In DNA form, the CDR3 reads TGTGCCAGCAGCTTTGAGACAGGTACCAAACCTTTCTTT.

The CDR3 region has the DNA TGTGCCAGCAGTCAGACAGCGGCCTATGGCTACACCTTC. This sequence encodes CASSQTAAYGYTF. The chain carries TRBV6-5 and TRBJ1-2, with D perhaps TRBD1 (5 bases). V was cut by 5 bases and J by 4 bases, with 11 bases left in between. The CDR3 is made up of 13 amino acids. From germline, CDR1 is MNHEY and CDR2 SVGAGI.

The chain combines TRBV19 with TRBJ2-1; the D gene is possibly TRBD1 (6 bases). Trimming removed 6 bases at V and 1 base at J, with 13 bases between. The length of the CDR3 is 15 residues. Per the germline V gene, CDR1 is LNHDA and CDR2 is SQIVND (reference sequence). The CDR3 DNA follows: TGTGCCAGTAGGATGGACAGATCATCCTACAATGAGCAGTTCTTC. The encoded protein is CASRMDRSSYNEQFF.

This clone is a singleton in its sample. The genes are TRBV14 and TRBJ2-4; tentative D call: TRBD2 (5 bases). Trimming cost V 4 bases and J 0 bases, with 16 bases left between them. Looked up from germline, CDR1 is SGHDN and CDR2 is FVKESK. There are 17 residues in the CDR3. The CDR3 bases are TGTGCCAGCAGCCGGGAGACCCAAACTATAGCCAAAAACATTCAGTACTTC. This sequence encodes CASSRETQTIAKNIQYF.

In this sample, this clone turned up a few times. The chain links TRBV30 to TRBJ1-2, with D tentatively TRBD1 (5 bases). The germline V gene has CDR1 GTSNPN and CDR2 SVGIG (reference sequence). V dropped 8 bases and J dropped 4 bases, with 14 bases sitting between them. The CDR3 sequence is 12 residues long. Here the CDR3 reads CASSFDSYGYTF. The CDR3 region has the DNA TGTGCCAGTAGTTTCGACAGCTATGGCTACACCTTC.

This rearrangement joins TRBV7-9 to TRBJ1-1, with D possibly TRBD1 on 5 matching bases. Germline CDR1 and CDR2: SEHNR and FQNEAQ (reference sequence). V lost 1 base and J 1 base, leaving 10 bases between the germline ends. CDR3 length: 15 residues. CDR3 protein: CASSLELQENTEAFF. DNA for the CDR3: TGTGCCAGCAGCTTAGAGCTACAGGAGAACACTGAAGCTTTCTTT.

This clone has a single count. The V call is TRBV6-6, the J call TRBJ2-7, with 7 bases aligning to TRBD1. Germline CDR1 and CDR2: MNHNY and SVGAGI (reference sequence). The CDR3 has 13 residues. V shed 0 bases, J shed 5 bases, and the junction held 1 base outside the gene matches. Here the CDR3 reads CASSYSDRDEQYF. The CDR3 DNA sequence: TGTGCCAGCAGTTACTCCGACAGGGACGAGCAGTACTTC.

The chain links TRBV2 to TRBJ1-6, with D perhaps TRBD1 (5 bases). V was shortened by 4 bases and J by 7 bases, with 14 bases between the two germline ends. The CDR3 has 15 amino acids. Germline V gene lookup returns CDR1 SNHLY and CDR2 FYNNEI. Here the CDR3 DNA reads TGTGCCAGCAGTGTTGTGGGGACCTCAAATTCACCCCTCCACTTT. This sequence encodes CASSVVGTSNSPLHF. The full variable domain, its missing parts supplied by reference TRBV2 and TRBJ1-6, is EPEVTQTPSHQVTQMGQEVILRCVPISNHLYFYWYRQILGQKVEFLVSFYNNEISEKSEIFDDQFSVERPDGSNFTLKIRSTKLEDSAMYFCASSVVGTSNSPLHFGNGTRLTVT.

This chain links TRBV7-9 with TRBJ1-6; TRBD1 agrees at 7 bases. Germline assignment: CDR1 SEHNR and CDR2 FQNEAQ (reference sequence). The V segment lost 5 bases and the J segment 7 bases; nucleotides outside the gene matches: 8. This CDR3 comprises 15 residues. DNA for the CDR3: TGTGCCAGCAGCGGAAGACAGGGAGGGAATTCACCCCTCCACTTT. Its translation is CASSGRQGGNSPLHF.